Presented here are 31 T cell receptor beta chains from one specimen sequenced in a study of low-dose radiotherapy and immunotherapy resistance in tumors. TRAV and TRBV primers primed cDNA for both TCRalpha and TCRbeta. Using a constant-region primer together with a V-primer adapter, TCRs were subjected to 20 PCR cycles of amplification. MiXCR was run by TCRdb on the reads, yielding one entry per CDR3 protein. The sample holds about 97,000 distinct CDR3 sequences; less than 25% are singletons and the top ten take over 4%. Specified time point: after trial treatment. Sample treatment: LDRT plus nivolumab, ipilimumab, low-dose cyclophosphamide and aspirin (RACIN trial). Sequencing was performed on PBMCs, taken after low-dose radiotherapy plus immunotherapy. All receptors derive from a male donor with prostate cancer.

This clonotype showed up just a few times. The chain employs TRBV28 and TRBJ2-7; TRBD1 might be the D (5 bases). The CDR3 length is 15 residues. The V end lost 5 bases, the J end lost 1 base, and 15 bases lay between the germline ends. CDR1 and CDR2 (germline): MDHEN, SYDVKM. CDR3 DNA: TGTGCCAGCAGTAAAGTCTTGGGGCAGTCCTACGAGCAGTACTTC. Its translation is CASSKVLGQSYEQYF.

This clonotype was recorded only once. This chain connects TRBV4-2 to TRBJ2-3; 9 bases match TRBD2. The CDR3 covers 16 residues. V was clipped by 2 bases and J by 0 bases; unmatched bases: 3. Germline V gene data show CDR1 as LGHNA and CDR2 as YNFKEQ. The CDR3 sequence: CASSQQLAGSTDTQYF. As DNA, the CDR3 is TGTGCCAGCAGCCAACAACTAGCGGGTAGCACAGATACGCAGTATTTT.

This clonotype was seen many times. The genes are TRBV12-3 or TRBV12-4 and TRBJ2-4, with D hard to call. This CDR3 is built from 16 residues. V gave up 2 bases and J gave up 0 bases, with 11 bases separating them. CDR3 DNA: TGTGCCAGCAGTTTAATGGCGGCCGTAGCCAAAAACATTCAGTACTTC. Its translation is CASSLMAAVAKNIQYF.

This clonotype was counted many times. The V gene is TRBV4-1, the J gene TRBJ1-1; D remains ambiguous. Looked up from germline, CDR1 is MGHRA and CDR2 is YSYEKL. CDR3 length equals 16 residues. V lost 7 bases and J 5 bases, leaving 23 bases between the germline ends. DNA for the CDR3: TGCGCCAGCATTTTATCCCCATCGGGAGCGAGTACTGAAGCTTTCTTT. It yields the protein CASILSPSGASTEAFF.

This clonotype was found a few times. The chain has TRBV3-1 and TRBJ2-7; no definite D call. The V end lost 6 bases, the J end lost 2 bases, and 8 bases lay between the germline ends. The CDR3 spans 12 residues. Germline lookup yields CDR1 LGHDT and CDR2 YNNKEL (reference sequence). The CDR3 region is CASSSGPYEQYF. The CDR3 DNA sequence: TGTGCCAGCAGTTCGGGCCCCTACGAGCAGTACTTC.

This clonotype was seen many times. V usage is TRBV23-1 and J usage is TRBJ2-4; D is unresolved. TRBV23-1 is given ORF status, its function remaining uncertain. Trimming pared 4 bases from V and 1 base from J, leaving 11 bases between. CDR3 length equals 15 residues. The CDR3 is CASSPWVGAKNIQYF. Written as DNA, the CDR3 is TGCGCCAGCAGTCCTTGGGTCGGGGCCAAAAACATTCAGTACTTC.

This clonotype was counted many times. This chain links TRBV19 with TRBJ2-1; TRBD2 matches 13 bases. The CDR3 spans 16 residues. CDR1 is LNHDA, CDR2 SQIVND, per germline (reference sequence). V lost 5 bases and J lost 2; bases outside the gene matches: 3. CDR3 residues: CASSPGLAGAYNEQFF. The CDR3 region has the DNA TGTGCCAGTAGTCCAGGACTAGCGGGGGCCTACAATGAGCAGTTCTTC.

The chain recombines TRBV6-2 or TRBV6-3 with TRBJ1-1; TRBD1 is a possible D gene (5 bases). V was trimmed by 7 bases and J by 5 bases, leaving 17 bases between them. CDR3 length: 14 amino acids. Germline V gene sequence: CDR1 MNHEY, CDR2 SVGEGT. The CDR3 DNA reads TGTGCCAGCACAGAGTACGGGGGAGGAACTGAAGCTTTCTTT. The encoded protein is CASTEYGGGTEAFF.

This clonotype was counted at least ten times. The J gene is TRBJ2-1, the V gene TRBV11-2; D gene ambiguous. The germline CDR1 and CDR2 sequences are SGHAT and FQNNGV. V was pared by 0 bases and J by 9 bases, with 9 bases between. The CDR3 loop spans 13 amino acids. The CDR3 bases are TGTGCCAGCAGCTTAGATCGCCGCTTTGAGCAGTTCTTC. It yields the protein CASSLDRRFEQFF.

This chain connects TRBV30 to TRBJ2-3, with D perhaps matching TRBD1 (6 bases). The CDR3 sequence is 15 residues long. In germline, CDR1 is GTSNPN, CDR2 SVGIG (reference sequence). V was pared by 4 bases and J by 1 base, with 15 bases between. The DNA for the CDR3 is TGTGCCTGGACCAAAGGGGGATTCGGCACAGATACGCAGTATTTT. This encodes CAWTKGGFGTDTQYF.

Ten or more counts support this clonotype. The chain combines TRBV10-2 with TRBJ2-5, with no clear D. CDR1 and CDR2 from the germline V gene are WSHSY and SAAADI. With 4 bases removed from V and 5 bases from J, the gap between germline ends came to 11 bases. CDR3 size: 13 residues. Here the CDR3 DNA reads TGCGCCAGCAGTGGAGAGGCTAGGGAGACCCAGTACTTC. It specifies CASSGEARETQYF.

This clonotype occurred many times. The chain has TRBV20-1 and TRBJ2-1; TRBD2 matches at 9 bases. V lost 0 bases to trimming and J lost 8 bases; unmatched junction nucleotides: 8. CDR1 DFQATT and CDR2 SNEGSKA come from the germline V gene (reference sequence). CDR3 length: 15 amino acids. CDR3 nucleotides: TGCAGTGCTAGAGATCGGCGGGGGGGCCTCGATGAGCAGTTCTTC. It codes for CSARDRRGGLDEQFF.

This clonotype has a single count. This chain links TRBV10-2 with TRBJ1-2, with D perhaps matching TRBD1 (6 bases). The CDR3 consists of 13 residues. V dropped 6 bases and J dropped 5 bases, with 13 bases sitting between them. CDR1 and CDR2 (germline): WSHSY, SAAADI. The DNA of the CDR3 is TGCGCCAGCAGAGAACAGGGTCTTTATGGCTACACCTTC. Translation gives CASREQGLYGYTF.

This clonotype was seen at least ten times. The rearrangement links TRBV29-1 to TRBJ2-1, with no clear D. Germline V gene lookup returns CDR1 SQVTM and CDR2 ANQGSEA. Trimming pared 4 bases from V and 6 bases from J, leaving 10 bases between. CDR3 length equals 12 residues. The CDR3 spells CSVVGRRNEQFF. CDR3 nucleotide sequence: TGCAGCGTTGTGGGTCGGCGCAATGAGCAGTTCTTC.

This clonotype was counted at least ten times. The chain couples TRBV20-1 to TRBJ2-7, with 8 bases matching TRBD1. Germline values: CDR1 DFQATT, CDR2 SNEGSKA (reference sequence). The CDR3 totals 12 residues. V was clipped by 4 bases and J by 4 bases; unmatched bases: 3. This CDR3 is CSATDRGYEQYF. Here the CDR3 DNA reads TGCAGTGCTACCGACAGGGGTTACGAGCAGTACTTC.

The chain uses TRBV2 and TRBJ2-1; weak D call: TRBD2 (6 bases). CDR1 is SNHLY, CDR2 FYNNEI, per germline. V was clipped by 5 bases and J by 2 bases, with 13 bases between them. The CDR3 runs 15 residues. CDR3 sequence (DNA): TGTGCCAGCAGTTTTGAGTGGGGGGCCTACAATGAGCAGTTCTTC. It translates to CASSFEWGAYNEQFF.

This clonotype was seen many times. The V and J genes are TRBV29-1 and TRBJ1-5; D gene uncertain. The V end was cut by 3 bases, the J end by 2 bases, with 8 bases between. The CDR3 consists of 13 residues. Germline lookup yields CDR1 SQVTM and CDR2 ANQGSEA. For the CDR3, the DNA is TGCAGCGTTGATTCCGGAGGCAATCAGCCCCAGCATTTT. Protein sequence: CSVDSGGNQPQHF.

This clonotype was detected a few times. V gene TRBV5-1 combines with J gene TRBJ1-1; unclear D gene. Germline CDR1 SGHRS, CDR2 YFSETQ. The CDR3 sequence is 14 residues long. V was trimmed by 1 base and J by 3 bases, leaving 10 bases between them. CDR3 DNA: TGCGCCAGCAGCTTGCAGGTTGGAGACACTGAAGCTTTCTTT. It is translated as CASSLQVGDTEAFF.

In its sample, this clonotype was seen many times. The chain is built from TRBV11-2 and TRBJ2-1; the match to TRBD1 covers 9 bases. The J segment lost 10 bases and the V segment lost 6 bases, leaving 10 bases of the junction unmatched. Germline V lookup: CDR1 SGHAT, CDR2 FQNNGV. This CDR3 comprises 14 residues. CDR3: CASSFRGTGREQFF. The DNA of the CDR3 is TGTGCCAGCAGTTTCCGTGGGACAGGGAGAGAGCAGTTCTTC. The full variable domain, completed using reference TRBV11-2 and TRBJ2-1, is EAGVAQSPRYKIIEKRQSVAFWCNPISGHATLYWYQQILGQGPKLLIQFQNNGVVDDSQLPKDRFSAERLKGVDSTLKIQPAKLEDSAVYLCASSFRGTGREQFFGPGTRLTVL.

This clonotype was seen repeatedly, ten times or more. This chain joins TRBV25-1 and TRBJ2-2; D is unresolved. CDR1 MGHDK and CDR2 SYGVNS come from the germline V gene. The CDR3 is 14 amino acids. The germline V and J ends were trimmed by 2 bases and 3 bases, with 7 bases remaining between them. This CDR3 is CASSEQIYTGELFF. In nucleotides, the CDR3 is TGTGCCAGCAGTGAACAGATATACACCGGGGAGCTGTTTTTT.

This clonotype has a count of ten or more. The chain employs TRBV19 and TRBJ1-6; 10 bases match TRBD1. CDR3 length: 14 residues. V lost 5 bases to trimming and J lost 8 bases; unmatched junction nucleotides: 3. Looked up from germline, CDR1 is LNHDA and CDR2 is SQIVND (reference sequence). Here the CDR3 DNA reads TGTGCCAGTAGTCCCGGGACAGGGGATTCACCCCTCCACTTT. Translated: CASSPGTGDSPLHF. Full variable domain (rest looked up from reference TRBV19 and TRBJ1-6): DGGITQSPKYLFRKEGQNVTLSCEQNLNHDAMYWYRQDPGQGLRLIYYSQIVNDFQKGDIAEGYSVSREKKESFPLTVTSAQKNPTAFYLCASSPGTGDSPLHFGNGTRLTVT.

This clonotype was observed a handful of times. This chain joins TRBV11-2 and TRBJ2-1, with TRBD2 matching 10 bases. V gave up 1 base and J gave up 15 bases; unmatched junction bases: 12. The germline V gene encodes CDR1 SGHAT and CDR2 FQNNGV. CDR3 length: 15 amino acids. CDR3 nucleotide sequence: TGTGCCAGCAGCTTAGGAGCGGGGGGGCTCGAGGGGTGGTTCTTC. Amino acids: CASSLGAGGLEGWFF.

This clonotype was detected ten times or more. V is TRBV5-4 and J is TRBJ2-1, with D perhaps matching TRBD1 (6 bases). CDR1 is SGHNT and CDR2 is YYREEE in the germline V gene (reference sequence). The CDR3 runs to 13 residues. The V gene lost 0 bases and the J gene lost 8 bases, with 9 bases spanning the gap. Here the CDR3 reads CASSLAGADEQFF. The CDR3 DNA follows: TGTGCCAGCAGCTTGGCAGGGGCAGATGAGCAGTTCTTC.

The J gene is TRBJ2-1, the V gene TRBV3-1; no reliable D call. The V end lost 2 bases, the J end lost 7 bases, and 9 bases lay between the germline ends. The CDR3 sequence is 13 residues long. CDR1 LGHDT and CDR2 YNNKEL come from the germline V gene (reference sequence). In DNA form, the CDR3 reads TGTGCCAGCAGCCAAATGCCCTTGAATGAGCAGTTCTTC. Translated, it gives CASSQMPLNEQFF.

Many counts were recorded for this clonotype. The gene calls are TRBV7-8 and TRBJ2-2; 11 bases map to TRBD2. V lost 6 bases to trimming and J lost 2 bases; unmatched junction nucleotides: 14. Germline V lookup: CDR1 SGHVS, CDR2 FQNEAQ. The CDR3 has 19 amino acids. The CDR3 spells CASRTSRASGGINTGELFF. In nucleotides, the CDR3 is TGTGCCAGCAGGACATCGAGGGCTAGCGGGGGGATAAACACCGGGGAGCTGTTTTTT.

There are many counts of this clonotype. J is TRBJ2-1 and V is TRBV5-1; the D call may be TRBD1 or TRBD2 (5 bases each). The CDR3 has 17 residues. CDR1 is SGHRS, CDR2 YFSETQ, per germline. V dropped 4 bases and J dropped 0 bases, with 17 bases sitting between them. The chain's CDR3 is CASSQGLQGRSYNEQFF. The DNA of the CDR3 is TGCGCCAGCAGCCAGGGTTTGCAGGGACGCTCCTACAATGAGCAGTTCTTC.

This clonotype was counted ten times or more. The V gene is TRBV12-3 or TRBV12-4, the J gene TRBJ2-2, with 8 bases that match TRBD2. After removal of 3 bases from V and 3 bases from J, the junction contained 3 bases not matched to a gene. CDR3 length equals 15 residues. The CDR3 region is CASSFGGGYTGELFF. CDR3 sequence (DNA): TGTGCCAGCAGTTTCGGCGGGGGGTACACCGGGGAGCTGTTTTTT.

There are many counts of this clonotype. The chain recombines TRBV6-2 or TRBV6-3 with TRBJ1-2, with D unresolved. V lost 3 bases to trimming and J lost 4 bases, with 12 bases between them. The CDR3 length is 14 residues. Germline V gene data show CDR1 as MNHEY and CDR2 as SVGEGT. CDR3 DNA sequence: TGTGCCAGCAGTTATTTGGCAGAAGGCTATGGCTACACCTTC. Protein product: CASSYLAEGYGYTF.

This clonotype was seen many times. The chain uses TRBV11-2 and TRBJ2-3; TRBD2 matches at 8 bases. Germline CDR1 is SGHAT and CDR2 is FQNNGV. The CDR3 loop spans 17 amino acids. Germline trimming cut 4 bases from V and 0 bases from J; bases unmatched to any gene: 9. The CDR3 DNA reads TGTGCCAGCAGCTCCCGGACTAGCCGTACTAGCACAGATACGCAGTATTTT. This codes for CASSSRTSRTSTDTQYF.

At least ten counts were recorded for this clonotype. V and J are TRBV5-5 and TRBJ1-2; D is possibly TRBD1 (5 bases). The V end lost 0 bases, the J end lost 8 bases, and 23 bases lay between the germline ends. There are 17 residues in the CDR3. Germline-derived CDR1 and CDR2 are SGHKS and YYEKEE (reference sequence). CDR3 sequence: CASSLEARTARGGGYTF. CDR3 bases: TGTGCCAGCAGCTTGGAGGCAAGGACGGCCCGGGGGGGAGGCTACACCTTC.

This clonotype was counted ten times or more. This chain connects TRBV2 to TRBJ1-6; D ambiguous. The CDR3 is 17 residues long. CDR1 is SNHLY, CDR2 FYNNEI, per germline. V was pared by 6 bases and J by 0 bases, with 15 bases between. CDR3 bases: TGTGCCAGCAGCCGAAACGGAGCTGACTCCTATAATTCACCCCTCCACTTT. Translated, it gives CASSRNGADSYNSPLHF.